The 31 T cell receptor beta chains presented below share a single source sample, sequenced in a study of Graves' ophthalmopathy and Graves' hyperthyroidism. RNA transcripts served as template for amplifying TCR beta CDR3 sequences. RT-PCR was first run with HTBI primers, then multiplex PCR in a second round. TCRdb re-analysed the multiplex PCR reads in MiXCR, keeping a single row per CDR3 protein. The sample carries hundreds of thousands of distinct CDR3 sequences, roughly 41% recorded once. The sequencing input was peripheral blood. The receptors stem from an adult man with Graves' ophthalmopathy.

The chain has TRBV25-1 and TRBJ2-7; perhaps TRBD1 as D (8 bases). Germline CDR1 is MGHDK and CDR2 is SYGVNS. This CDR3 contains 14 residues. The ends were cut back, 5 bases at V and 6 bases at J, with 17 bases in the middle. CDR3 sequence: CASSHTGGEGEQYF. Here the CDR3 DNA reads TGTGCCAGCAGTCACACAGGGGGGGAAGGCGAGCAGTACTTC.

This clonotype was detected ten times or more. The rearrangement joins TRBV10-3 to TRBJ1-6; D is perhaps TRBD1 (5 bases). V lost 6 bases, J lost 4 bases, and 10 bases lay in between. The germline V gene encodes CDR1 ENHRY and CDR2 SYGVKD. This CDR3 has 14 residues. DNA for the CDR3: TGTGCCATCAGCGTTGACAGTTATAATTCACCCCTCCACTTT. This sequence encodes CAISVDSYNSPLHF.

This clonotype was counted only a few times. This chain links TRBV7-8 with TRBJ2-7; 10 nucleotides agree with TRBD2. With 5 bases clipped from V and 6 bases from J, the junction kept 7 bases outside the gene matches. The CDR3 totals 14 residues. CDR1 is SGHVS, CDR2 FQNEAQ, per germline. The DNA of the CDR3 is TGTGCCAGCAGCCTTAAGCGGGAGGGAGGCGAGCAGTACTTC. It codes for CASSLKREGGEQYF.

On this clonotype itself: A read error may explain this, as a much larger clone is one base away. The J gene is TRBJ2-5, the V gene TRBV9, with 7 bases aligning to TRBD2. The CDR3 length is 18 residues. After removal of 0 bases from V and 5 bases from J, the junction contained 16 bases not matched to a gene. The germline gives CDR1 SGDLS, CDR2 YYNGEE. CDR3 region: CASSVGRLVAFGGETQYF. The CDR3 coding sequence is TGTGCCAGCAGCGTAGGACGACTAGTGGCCTTCGGGGGGGAGACCCAGTACTTC.

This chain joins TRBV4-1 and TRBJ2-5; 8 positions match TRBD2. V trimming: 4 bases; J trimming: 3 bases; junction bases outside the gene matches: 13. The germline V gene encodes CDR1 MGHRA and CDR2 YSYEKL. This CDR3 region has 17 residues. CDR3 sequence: CASSRVYLRTSKETQYF. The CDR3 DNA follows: TGCGCCAGCAGCCGAGTTTATCTGCGGACTAGCAAAGAGACCCAGTACTTC.

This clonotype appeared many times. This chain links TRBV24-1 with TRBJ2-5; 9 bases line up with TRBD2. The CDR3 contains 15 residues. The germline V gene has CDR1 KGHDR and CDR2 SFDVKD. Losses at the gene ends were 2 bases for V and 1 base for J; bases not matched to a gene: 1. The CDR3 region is CATSDWRGGQETQYF. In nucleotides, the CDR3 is TGTGCCACCAGTGATTGGCGGGGGGGCCAAGAGACCCAGTACTTC.

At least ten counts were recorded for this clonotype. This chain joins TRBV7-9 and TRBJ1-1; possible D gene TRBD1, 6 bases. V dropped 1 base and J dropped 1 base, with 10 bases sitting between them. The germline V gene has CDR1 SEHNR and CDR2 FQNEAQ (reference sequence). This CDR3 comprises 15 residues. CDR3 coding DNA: TGTGCCAGCAGCTTAGGGCTGGACAGGAACACTGAAGCTTTCTTT. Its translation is CASSLGLDRNTEAFF.

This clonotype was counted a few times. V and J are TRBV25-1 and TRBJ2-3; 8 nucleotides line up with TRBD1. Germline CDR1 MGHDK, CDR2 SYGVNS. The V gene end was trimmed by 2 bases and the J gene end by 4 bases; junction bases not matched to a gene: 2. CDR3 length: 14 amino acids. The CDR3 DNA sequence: TGTGCCAGCAGTGAAGGACAGGGCGCAGATACGCAGTATTTT. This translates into CASSEGQGADTQYF.

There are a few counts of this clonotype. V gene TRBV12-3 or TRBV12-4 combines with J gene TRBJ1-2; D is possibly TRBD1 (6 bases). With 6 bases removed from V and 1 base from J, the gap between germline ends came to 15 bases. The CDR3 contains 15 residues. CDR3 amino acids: CASSLSDRNNYGYTF. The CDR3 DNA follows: TGTGCCAGCAGCCTCAGCGACAGGAATAACTATGGCTACACCTTC.

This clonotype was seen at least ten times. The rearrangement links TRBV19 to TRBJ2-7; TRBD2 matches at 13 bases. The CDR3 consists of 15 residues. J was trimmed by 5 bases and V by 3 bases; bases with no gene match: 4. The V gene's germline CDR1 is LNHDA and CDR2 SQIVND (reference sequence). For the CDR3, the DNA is TGTGCCAGTAGTATTCTACTAGCGGGAGGGAACGAGCAGTACTTC. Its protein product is CASSILLAGGNEQYF.

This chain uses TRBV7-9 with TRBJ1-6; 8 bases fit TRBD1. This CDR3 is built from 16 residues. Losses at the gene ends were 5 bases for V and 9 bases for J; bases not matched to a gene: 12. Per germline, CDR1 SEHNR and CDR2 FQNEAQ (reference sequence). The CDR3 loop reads CASSGRETGDSSPLHF. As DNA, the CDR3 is TGTGCCAGCAGCGGAAGGGAGACAGGGGATTCTTCACCCCTCCACTTT. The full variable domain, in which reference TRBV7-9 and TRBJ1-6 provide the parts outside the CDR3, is DTGVSQNPRHKITKRGQNVTFRCDPISEHNRLYWYRQTLGQGPEFLTYFQNEAQLEKSRLLSDRFSAERPKGSFSTLEIQRTEQGDSAMYLCASSGRETGDSSPLHFGNGTRLTVT.

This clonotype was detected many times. CDR3 sequence reads: CASSSHGTSGNYEQYF. The CDR3 region has the DNA TGCGCCAGCAGCTCCCACGGGACTAGCGGGAACTACGAGCAGTACTTC. This sequence joins TRBV5-1 and TRBJ2-7, with TRBD2 identical over 13 bases. V lost 3 bases to trimming and J lost 3 bases; unmatched junction nucleotides: 6. The CDR3 loop spans 16 amino acids. CDR1 and CDR2 (germline): SGHRS, YFSETQ.

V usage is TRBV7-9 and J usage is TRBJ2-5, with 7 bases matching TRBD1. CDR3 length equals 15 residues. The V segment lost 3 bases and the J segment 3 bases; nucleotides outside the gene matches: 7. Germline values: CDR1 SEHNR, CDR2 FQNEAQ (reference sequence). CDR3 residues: CASSFGGQDKETQYF. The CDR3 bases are TGTGCCAGCAGCTTCGGAGGACAGGATAAAGAGACCCAGTACTTC.

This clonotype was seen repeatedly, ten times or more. CDR3 amino acids: CASSTRRAGVPSPLHF. CDR3 sequence (DNA): TGTGCCAGCAGCACCCGGAGGGCAGGTGTCCCTTCACCCCTCCACTTT. V and J are TRBV7-8 and TRBJ1-6; no clear D. Germline V gene sequence: CDR1 SGHVS, CDR2 FQNEAQ. There are 16 residues in the CDR3. The ends were cut back, 5 bases at V and 9 bases at J, with 20 bases in the middle.

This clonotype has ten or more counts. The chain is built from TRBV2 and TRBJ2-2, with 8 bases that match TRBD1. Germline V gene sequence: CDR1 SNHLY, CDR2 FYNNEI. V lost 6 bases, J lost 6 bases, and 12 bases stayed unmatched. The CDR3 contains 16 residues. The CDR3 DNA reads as TGTGCCAGCAGGTACCCCGGGGACAGGATAGCCGGGGAGCTGTTTTTT. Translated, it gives CASRYPGDRIAGELFF.

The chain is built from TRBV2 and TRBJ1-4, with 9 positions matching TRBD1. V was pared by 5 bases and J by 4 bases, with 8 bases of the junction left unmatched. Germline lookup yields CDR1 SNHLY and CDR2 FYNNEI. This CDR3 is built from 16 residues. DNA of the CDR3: TGTGCCAGCAGTAACGCCGGGACAGGGCTTAATGAAAAACTGTTTTTT. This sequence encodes CASSNAGTGLNEKLFF. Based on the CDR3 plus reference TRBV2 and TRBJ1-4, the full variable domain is EPEVTQTPSHQVTQMGQEVILRCVPISNHLYFYWYRQILGQKVEFLVSFYNNEISEKSEIFDDQFSVERPDGSNFTLKIRSTKLEDSAMYFCASSNAGTGLNEKLFFGSGTQLSVL.

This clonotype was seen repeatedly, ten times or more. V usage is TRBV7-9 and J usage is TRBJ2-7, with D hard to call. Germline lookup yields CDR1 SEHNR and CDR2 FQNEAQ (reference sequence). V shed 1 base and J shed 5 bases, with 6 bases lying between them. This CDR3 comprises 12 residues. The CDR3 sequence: CASSLEADEQYF. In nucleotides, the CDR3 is TGTGCCAGCAGCTTAGAGGCTGACGAGCAGTACTTC.

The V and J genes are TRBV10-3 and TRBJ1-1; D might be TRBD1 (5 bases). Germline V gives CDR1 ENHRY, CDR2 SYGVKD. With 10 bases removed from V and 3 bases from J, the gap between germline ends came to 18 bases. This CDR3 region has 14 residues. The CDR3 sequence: CASTSARGDTEAFF. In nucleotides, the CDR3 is TGTGCCAGCACCTCCGCCCGAGGGGACACTGAAGCTTTCTTT.

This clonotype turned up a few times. CDR3 sequence reads: CASSPGGGFYGYTF. CDR3 nucleotide sequence: TGTGCCAGCAGCCCCGGAGGGGGCTTCTATGGCTACACCTTC. The rearrangement links TRBV7-9 to TRBJ1-2, with 7 bases that match TRBD1. Germline CDR1 SEHNR, CDR2 FQNEAQ (reference sequence). This CDR3 comprises 14 residues. Germline trimming cut 5 bases from V and 4 bases from J; bases unmatched to any gene: 7.

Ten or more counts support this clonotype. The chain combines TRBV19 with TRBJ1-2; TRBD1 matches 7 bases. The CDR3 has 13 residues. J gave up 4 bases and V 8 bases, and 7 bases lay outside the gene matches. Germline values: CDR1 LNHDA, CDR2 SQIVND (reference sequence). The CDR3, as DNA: TGTGCCAGTTGCGGACAGGTCGGCTATGGCTACACCTTC. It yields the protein CASCGQVGYGYTF.

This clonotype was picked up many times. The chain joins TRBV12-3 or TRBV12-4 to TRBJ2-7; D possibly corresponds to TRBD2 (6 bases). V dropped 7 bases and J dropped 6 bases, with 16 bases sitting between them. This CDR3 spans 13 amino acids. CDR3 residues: CASTPGEGREQYF. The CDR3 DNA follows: TGTGCCAGCACCCCGGGGGAAGGGCGCGAGCAGTACTTC.

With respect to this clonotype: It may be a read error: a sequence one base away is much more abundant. CDR3 sequence reads: CASSLGGLQSPNYGYTF. In nucleotides, the CDR3 is TGCGCCAGCAGCTTGGGAGGACTCCAATCGCCTAACTATGGCTACACCTTC. The genes are TRBV5-1 and TRBJ1-2; D call uncertain. This CDR3 contains 17 residues. The V and J ends lost 0 bases and 0 bases respectively, with 15 bases between them. Germline V gene lookup returns CDR1 SGHRS and CDR2 YFSETQ.

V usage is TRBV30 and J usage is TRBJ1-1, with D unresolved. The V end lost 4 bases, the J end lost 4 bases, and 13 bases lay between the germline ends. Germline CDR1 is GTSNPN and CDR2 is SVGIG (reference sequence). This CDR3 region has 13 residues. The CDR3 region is CAWKQGRSTEAFF. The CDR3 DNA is TGTGCCTGGAAACAAGGTCGCAGCACTGAAGCTTTCTTT.

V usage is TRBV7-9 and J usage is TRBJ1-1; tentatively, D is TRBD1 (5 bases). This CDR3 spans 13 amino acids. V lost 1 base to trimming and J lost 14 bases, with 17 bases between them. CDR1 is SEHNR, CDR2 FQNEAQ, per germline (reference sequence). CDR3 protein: CASSLEGINEQFF. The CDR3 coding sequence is TGTGCCAGCAGCTTAGAGGGGATCAATGAGCAGTTCTTT.

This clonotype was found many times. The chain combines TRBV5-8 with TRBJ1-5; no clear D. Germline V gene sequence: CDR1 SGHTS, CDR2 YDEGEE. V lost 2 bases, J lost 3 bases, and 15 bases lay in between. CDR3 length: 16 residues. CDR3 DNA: TGTGCCAGCAGCTTAGTGGCCGACATCCCCAATCAGCCCCAGCATTTT. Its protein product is CASSLVADIPNQPQHF. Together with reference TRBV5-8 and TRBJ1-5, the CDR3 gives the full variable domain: EAGVTQSPTHLIKTRGQQATLRCSPISGHTSVYWYQQALGLGLQFLLWYDEGEERNRGNFPPRFSGRQFPNYSSELNVNALELEDSALYLCASSLVADIPNQPQHFGDGTRLSIL.

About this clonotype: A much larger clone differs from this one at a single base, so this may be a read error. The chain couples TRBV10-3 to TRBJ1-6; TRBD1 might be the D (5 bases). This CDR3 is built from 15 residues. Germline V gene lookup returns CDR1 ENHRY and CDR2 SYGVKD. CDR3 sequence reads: CASSPSEGWNSPPHF. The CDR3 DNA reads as TGTGCCAGCAGTCCCAGTGAGGGGTGGAATTCACCCCCCCACTTT.

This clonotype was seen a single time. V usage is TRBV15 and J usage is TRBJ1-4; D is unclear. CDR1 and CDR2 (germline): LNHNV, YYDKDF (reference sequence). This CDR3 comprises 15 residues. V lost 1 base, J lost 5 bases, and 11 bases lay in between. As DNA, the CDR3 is TGTGCCACCAGCAGAGTGGGATGGCTGAATGAAAAACTGTTTTTT. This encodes CATSRVGWLNEKLFF. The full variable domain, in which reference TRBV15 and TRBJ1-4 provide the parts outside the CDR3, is DAMVIQNPRYQVTQFGKPVTLSCSQTLNHNVMYWYQQKSSQAPKLLFHYYDKDFNNEADTPDNFQSRRPNTSFCFLDIRSPGLGDTAMYLCATSRVGWLNEKLFFGSGTQLSVL.

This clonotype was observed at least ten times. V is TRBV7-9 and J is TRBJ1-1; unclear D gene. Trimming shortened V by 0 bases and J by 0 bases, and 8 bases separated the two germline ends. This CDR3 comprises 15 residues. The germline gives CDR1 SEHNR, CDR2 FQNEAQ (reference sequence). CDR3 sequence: CASSLARGMNTEAFF. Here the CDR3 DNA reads TGTGCCAGCAGCTTAGCTAGAGGAATGAACACTGAAGCTTTCTTT.

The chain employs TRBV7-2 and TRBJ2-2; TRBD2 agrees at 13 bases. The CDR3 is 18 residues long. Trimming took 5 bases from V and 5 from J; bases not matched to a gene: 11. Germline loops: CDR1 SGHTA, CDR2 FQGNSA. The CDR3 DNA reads TGTGCCAGCAGCCAAGATCCCTGGACTAGCGGGAGAACCGGGGAGCTGTTTTTT. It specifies CASSQDPWTSGRTGELFF.

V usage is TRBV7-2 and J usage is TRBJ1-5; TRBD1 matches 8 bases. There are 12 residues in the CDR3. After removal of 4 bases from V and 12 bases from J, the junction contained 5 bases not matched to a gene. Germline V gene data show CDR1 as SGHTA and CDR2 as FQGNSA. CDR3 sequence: CASSWDRSDQHF. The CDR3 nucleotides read TGTGCCAGCAGCTGGGACAGGTCGGACCAGCATTTT. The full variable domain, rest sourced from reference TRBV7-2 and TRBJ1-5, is GAGVSQSPSNKVTEKGKDVELRCDPISGHTALYWYRQSLGQGLEFLIYFQGNSAPDKSGLPSDRFSAERTGGSVSTLTIQRTQQEDSAVYLCASSWDRSDQHFGDGTRLSIL.

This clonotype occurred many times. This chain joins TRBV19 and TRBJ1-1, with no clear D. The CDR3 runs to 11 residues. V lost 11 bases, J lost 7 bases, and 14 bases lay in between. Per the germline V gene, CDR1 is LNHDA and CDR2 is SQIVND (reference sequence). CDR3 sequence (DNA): TGTGCCGTGCGATCCGGAGATGAAGCTTTCTTT. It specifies CAVRSGDEAFF.